This entry is about one TCR beta chain. From the reads, TCRdb called clonotypes with MiXCR, one entry per CDR3 protein. The data contain under 200,000 distinct CDR3 sequences, roughly 27% of them seen just once; the ten biggest clones take up roughly 29%. This entry is derived from a study of T cell repertoires in cytomegalovirus infection. Across the study: CMV infection and matching HLA type were both indicated by public TCR beta signatures.

CDR1 MGHRA and CDR2 YSYEKL come from the germline V gene. With 3 bases removed from V and 2 bases from J, the gap between germline ends came to 11 bases. This CDR3 spans 16 amino acids. The chain couples TRBV4-1 to TRBJ2-6; D is undetermined. The sequenced sample was PBMCs. This clonotype was sampled from a human donor in good health (CMV status not recorded). Some clones in this sample may be carry-over from other donors' samples. DNA of the CDR3: TGCGCCAGCAGCCAGAGCCCTGTCCCTGGGGCCAACGTCCTGACTTTC. Translated, it gives CASSQSPVPGANVLTF.